This T cell receptor beta chain originates from a study of blood T cell repertoires in COVID-19. Profiled with immunoSEQ multiplex PCR; TCRdb holds only in-frame clones, not every one. The table has about 310,000 clones, 87% seen once. Unmatched junction bases numbered 11, after V lost 4 bases and J lost 3 bases. From germline, CDR1 is SGHTA and CDR2 FQGNSA. This CDR3 comprises 19 residues. This clone came up once. The clonotype was recovered from a woman aged 18-29 years who had recovered from COVID-19. The V and J genes are TRBV7-2 and TRBJ2-1, with 14 bases fitting TRBD2. Sequenced input: PBMCs or T cells enriched from blood (not recorded which). As DNA, the CDR3 is TGTGCCAGCAGCTCTATACCGGGACTAGCGGGAGATAGCTACAATGAGCAGTTCTTC. It codes for CASSSIPGLAGDSYNEQFF.